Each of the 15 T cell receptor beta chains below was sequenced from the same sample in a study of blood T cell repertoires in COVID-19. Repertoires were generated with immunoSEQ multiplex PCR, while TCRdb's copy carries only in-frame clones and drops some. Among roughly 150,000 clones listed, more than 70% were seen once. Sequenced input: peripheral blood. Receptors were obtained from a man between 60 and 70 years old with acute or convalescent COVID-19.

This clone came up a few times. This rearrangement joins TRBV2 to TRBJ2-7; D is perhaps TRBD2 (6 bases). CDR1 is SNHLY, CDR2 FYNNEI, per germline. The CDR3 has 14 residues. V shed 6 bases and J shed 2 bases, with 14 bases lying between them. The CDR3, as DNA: TGTGCCAGCAGGCCGGGACTGCTTACCTACGAGCAGTACTTC. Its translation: CASRPGLLTYEQYF.

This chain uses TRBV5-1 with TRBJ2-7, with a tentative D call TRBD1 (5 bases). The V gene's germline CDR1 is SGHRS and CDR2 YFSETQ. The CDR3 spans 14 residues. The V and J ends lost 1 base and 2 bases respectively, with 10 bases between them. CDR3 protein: CASSLSQATYEQYF. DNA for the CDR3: TGCGCCAGCAGCTTGTCACAGGCTACCTACGAGCAGTACTTC.

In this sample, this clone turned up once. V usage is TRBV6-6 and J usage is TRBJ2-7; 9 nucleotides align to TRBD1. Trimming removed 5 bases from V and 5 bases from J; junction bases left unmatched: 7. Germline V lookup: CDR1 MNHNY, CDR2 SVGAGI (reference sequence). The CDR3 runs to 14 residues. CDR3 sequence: CASSRDRGRDEQYF. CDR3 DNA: TGTGCCAGCAGTCGAGACAGGGGGAGGGACGAGCAGTACTTC.

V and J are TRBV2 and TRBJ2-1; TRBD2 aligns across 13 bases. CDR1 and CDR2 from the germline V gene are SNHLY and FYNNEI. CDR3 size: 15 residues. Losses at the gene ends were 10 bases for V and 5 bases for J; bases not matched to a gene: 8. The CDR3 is CATRTTSGGNNEQFF. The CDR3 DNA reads TGTGCCACCAGGACGACTAGCGGGGGGAACAATGAGCAGTTCTTC.

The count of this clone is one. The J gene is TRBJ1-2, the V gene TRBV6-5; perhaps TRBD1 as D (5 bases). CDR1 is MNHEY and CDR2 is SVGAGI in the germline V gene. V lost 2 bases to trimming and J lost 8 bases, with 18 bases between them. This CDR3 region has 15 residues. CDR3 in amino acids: CASSYHGGEREGYTF. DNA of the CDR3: TGTGCCAGCAGTTACCACGGAGGGGAGAGGGAGGGCTACACCTTC.

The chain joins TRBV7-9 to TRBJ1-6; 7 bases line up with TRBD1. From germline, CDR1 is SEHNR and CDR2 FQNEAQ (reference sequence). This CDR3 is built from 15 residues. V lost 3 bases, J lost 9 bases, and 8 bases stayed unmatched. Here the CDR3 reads CASSFGQEWGSPLHF. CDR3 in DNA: TGTGCCAGCAGCTTCGGACAGGAATGGGGTTCACCCCTCCACTTT.

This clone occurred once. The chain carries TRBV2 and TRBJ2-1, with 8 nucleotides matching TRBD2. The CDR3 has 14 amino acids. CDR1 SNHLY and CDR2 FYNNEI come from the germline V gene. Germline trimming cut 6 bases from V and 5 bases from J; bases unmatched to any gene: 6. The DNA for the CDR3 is TGTGCCAGCAGGAACCCGGGAGGGAACAATGAGCAGTTCTTC. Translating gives CASRNPGGNNEQFF.

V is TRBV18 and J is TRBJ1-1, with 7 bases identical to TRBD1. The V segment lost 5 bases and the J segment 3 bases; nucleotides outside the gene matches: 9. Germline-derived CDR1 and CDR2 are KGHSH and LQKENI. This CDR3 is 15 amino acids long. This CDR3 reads CASSDRESVYTEAFF. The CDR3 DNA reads TGTGCCAGCTCAGACAGGGAGTCAGTGTACACTGAAGCTTTCTTT.

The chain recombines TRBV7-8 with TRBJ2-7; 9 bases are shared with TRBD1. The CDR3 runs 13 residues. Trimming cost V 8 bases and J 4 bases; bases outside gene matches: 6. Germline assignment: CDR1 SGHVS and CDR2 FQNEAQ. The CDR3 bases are TGTGCCAGCGGGACGACAGGGGGTTACGAGCAGTACTTC. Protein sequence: CASGTTGGYEQYF.

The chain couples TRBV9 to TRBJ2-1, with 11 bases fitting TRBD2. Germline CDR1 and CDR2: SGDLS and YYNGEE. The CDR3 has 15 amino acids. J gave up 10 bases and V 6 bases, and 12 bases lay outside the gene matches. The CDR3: CASTQGLAGGYEQFF. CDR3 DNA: TGTGCCAGCACCCAGGGGCTAGCGGGGGGCTACGAGCAGTTCTTC.

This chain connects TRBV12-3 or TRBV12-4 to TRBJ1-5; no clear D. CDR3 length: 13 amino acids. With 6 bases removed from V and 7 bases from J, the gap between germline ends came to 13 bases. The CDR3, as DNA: TGTGCCAGCAGACCCAGTATCATGCAGCCCCAGCATTTT. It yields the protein CASRPSIMQPQHF.

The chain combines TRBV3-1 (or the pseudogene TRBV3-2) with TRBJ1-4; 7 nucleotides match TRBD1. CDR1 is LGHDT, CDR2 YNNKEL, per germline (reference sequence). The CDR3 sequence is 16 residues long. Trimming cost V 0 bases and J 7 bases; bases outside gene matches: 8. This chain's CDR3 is CASSQEYRTGTEKLFF. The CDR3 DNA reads TGTGCCAGCAGCCAAGAATACCGGACAGGCACTGAAAAACTGTTTTTT.

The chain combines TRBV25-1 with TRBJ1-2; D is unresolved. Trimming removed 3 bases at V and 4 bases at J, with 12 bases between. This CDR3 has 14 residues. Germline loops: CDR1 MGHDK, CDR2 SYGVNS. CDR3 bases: TGTGCCAGCAGTGAGCTCGACAATCGCTATGGCTACACCTTC. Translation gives CASSELDNRYGYTF.

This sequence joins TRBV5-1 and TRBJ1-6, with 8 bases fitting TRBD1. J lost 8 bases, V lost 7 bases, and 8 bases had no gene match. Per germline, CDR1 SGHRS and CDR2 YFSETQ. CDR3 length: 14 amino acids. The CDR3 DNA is TGCGCCAGCCGGTCTCAGGGGGCGGATTCACCCCTCCACTTT. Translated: CASRSQGADSPLHF.

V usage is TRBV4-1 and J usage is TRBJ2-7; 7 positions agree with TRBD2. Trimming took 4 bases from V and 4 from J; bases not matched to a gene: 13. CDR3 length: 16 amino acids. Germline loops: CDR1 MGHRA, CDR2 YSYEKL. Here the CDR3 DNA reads TGCGCCAGCAGCCCAAGTGGAGCGCAGCGGGGTTACGAGCAGTACTTC. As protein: CASSPSGAQRGYEQYF.